This TCR beta chain was identified in a study of beta chain features in type 1 diabetes. The study, taken as a whole, reports: Researchers report that Type 1 diabetes patients had moderately but significantly shorter TCRB CDR3s across all four CD4+ subsets.

All of the isolated RNA was reverse transcribed, so expressed TCRB transcripts were sequenced. Profiled with immunoSEQ multiplex PCR; TCRdb holds only in-frame clones, not every one. The data contain a few hundred thousand clones, 8.5% to 10% of them singletons. This clone was seen only a few times. What it binds is not known. This CDR3 region has 14 residues. Germline CDR1 reads SGHTA; CDR2 reads FQGTGA. V was pared by 8 bases and J by 4 bases, with 16 bases between. The receptor comes from a man aged 30 to 39 with type 1 diabetes. The sample comprised central memory CD4+ T cells from blood. This chain links TRBV7-3 with TRBJ2-3, with D perhaps being TRBD1 or TRBD2 (6 bases each). Written as DNA, the CDR3 is TGTGCCAGCGCCTCGGGGGCGCTGCCAGATACGCAGTATTTT. This sequence encodes CASASGALPDTQYF. Full variable domain (rest looked up from reference TRBV7-3 and TRBJ2-3): GAGVSQTPSNKVTEKGKYVELRCDPISGHTALYWYRQSLGQGPEFLIYFQGTGAADDSGLPNDRFFAVRPEGSVSTLKIQRTERGDSAVYLCASASGALPDTQYFGPGTRLTVL.